This TCR beta chain appears in the sequencing data of a study of identical twins. To note about this clonotype: The antigen remains undetermined.

cDNA molecules carried unique molecular identifiers, and template switching added a universal primer site. TCRdb used MiXCR to reprocess the 5' RACE reads, holding one entry per CDR3 protein. The data show approximately 700,000 distinct CDR3 sequences, with about 20% seen just once and roughly 13% held by the top ten. The CDR3 loop spans 15 amino acids. Trimming removed 3 bases at V and 8 bases at J, with 20 bases between. Germline loops: CDR1 SGDLS, CDR2 YYNGEE. Findings of the study overall: Recombination models fit unrelated individuals' TCR alpha sharing but underestimated twins'. Beta out-of-frame sequences showed weaker excess sharing between twins.

These data were also reused for a study on T cells expressing NK-cell markers.

The V and J genes are TRBV9 and TRBJ1-2; D is uncertain. This TCR was sampled from a woman under 30 in good health. The specimen sequenced was PBMCs. This CDR3 reads CASSEAPGSEKGYTF. Written as DNA, the CDR3 is TGTGCCAGCAGCGAAGCTCCGGGGTCCGAGAAGGGCTACACCTTC.